The present T cell receptor beta chain was sequenced within a study of human T cells and chemical hapten exposure. Overall study context: All through the approximately 24-week study, the scalp of each patient received diphenylcyclopropenone doses weekly. Predominantly women, the patients had alopecia areata, totalis or universalis. Study outcomes and limitations: TCRs at a frequency above 1 in 1000 stayed unchanged with DPC sensitization.

A remark on this clonotype: Its antigen is not identified. A single base separates this from a much larger clone, so it may be a read error.

Germline assignment: CDR1 MNHEY and CDR2 SMNVEV (reference sequence). The V end was cut by 6 bases, the J end by 7 bases, with 18 bases between. CDR3 size: 14 residues. TCRdb re-called the RACE reads with MiXCR, one entry per CDR3 protein. The table shows some 53,000 distinct CDR3 sequences, with approximately 10% occurring only once. The time point: patch test 1, 2 weeks after DPC sensitization. Treatment reported: therapeutic diphenylcyclopropenone sensitization with weekly scalp DPC. Unfractionated whole blood was the source from which total RNA was extracted. The donor pool consisted of alopecia patients aged 18 to 70 years, considered suitable for DPC.

This sequence originates from a woman in her thirties or forties with alopecia areata. Some clones in this sample may be carry-over from other donors' samples. The material was whole blood, obtained in connection with sensitization to the hapten diphenylcyclopropenone (DPC). The gene calls are TRBV27 and TRBJ1-2; unclear D gene. CDR3 residues: CASRPDIGLAGYTF. CDR3 DNA: TGTGCCAGCAGGCCCGACATTGGGCTGGCTGGCTACACCTTC.